This is a list of T cell receptor beta chains from one sample in a study of blood T cell repertoires in COVID-19. The table came from immunoSEQ multiplex PCR; TCRdb's copy has only in-frame clones and leaves some out. The sample yields approximately 330,000 clones, 80% to 90% seen once. The sequencing input was peripheral blood. Every receptor here comes from a man aged 30 to 39 with COVID-19, enrolled during active disease. Both conserved end residues are trimmed from each CDR3.

v_gene,j_gene,CDR3aa
TRBV19,TRBJ2-7,ASSIWGQGYEQY
TRBV6-6,TRBJ1-4,ASSYSSGGREEKLF
TRBV3-1/TRBV3-2,TRBJ2-7,ASSQDQSREGLYDEQY
TRBV5-4,TRBJ2-7,ASSGGGAGGYEQY
TRBV28,TRBJ1-2,ASSYDGSYT
TRBV28,TRBJ2-1,ASSQRWGGNEQF
TRBV19,TRBJ1-2,ASSIANKQANYGYT
TRBV7-4,TRBJ2-2,ASSLGGGSDTGELF
TRBV29-1,TRBJ1-2,SVPGDYGYT
TRBV11-2,TRBJ1-5,ASSWGQGAGQPQH
TRBV28,TRBJ2-7,ASSSYLNPSGSFNEQY
TRBV7-3,TRBJ2-3,ASSPERTSGTDTQY
TRBV6-5,TRBJ2-7,ASGRAITYEQY
TRBV6-6,TRBJ1-4,ASSGGGNEKLF
TRBV5-4,TRBJ1-1,ASSLEGAQVVGAEAF
TRBV12-3/TRBV12-4,TRBJ1-4,ASSLREYEKLF
TRBV4-3,TRBJ2-1,ASSQDRQGAREQF
TRBV6-4,TRBJ2-5,ASSVGQILVYQETQY
TRBV25-1,TRBJ1-1,ASSEWGGNTEAF
TRBV7-9,TRBJ1-4,ASSEDRGSEKLF
TRBV9,TRBJ2-7,ASSQKGDRDREQY
TRBV5-1,TRBJ2-1,ASSLASGSSYNEQF
TRBV29-1,TRBJ1-3,SFYRGPGNTIY
TRBV6-5,TRBJ1-1,ASSYNAGMNTEAF
TRBV11-2,TRBJ2-7,ASSSREEQY
TRBV23-1,TRBJ1-1,ASSHSGTGMNTEAF
TRBV7-9,TRBJ1-2,ASSSPGTLTSYGYT
TRBV4-3,TRBJ2-5,ASSHLPSTGLETQY
TRBV29-1,TRBJ2-7,SVRLGASYEQY
TRBV18,TRBJ1-3,ASSPEGDNGGNTIY
TRBV19,TRBJ2-1,ASSPQGSYNEQF
TRBV10-3,TRBJ1-2,AAGDYGYT